The 11 T cell receptor beta chains below were found in one sample sequenced in a study of CD8+CD57+ T cells in acquired aplastic anemia. Patients picked for sequencing had shown CD8+CD57+ cell expansion detected by flow cytometry. Profiling that covered TCR beta VDJ and CDR3 relied on genomic DNA as its template. TCRdb fed the reads into MiXCR, producing one record per CDR3 protein. The sample lists around 290,000 distinct CDR3 sequences, about three fifths seen once, with roughly 1.2% in the top ten. Sequenced material: sorted CD4+, CD8+, or CD8+CD57+ T cells (not recorded which) from PBMCs. The receptors stem from a human donor with aplastic anemia.

V usage is TRBV7-3 and J usage is TRBJ2-2; no firm D call. Trimming shortened V by 5 bases and J by 9 bases, and 13 bases separated the two germline ends. Germline V CDR1 and CDR2: SGHTA, FQGTGA. The CDR3 is 13 residues long. The CDR3 spells CASSLVPDRELFF. The CDR3 nucleotides are TGTGCCAGCAGCCTCGTCCCCGACAGGGAGCTGTTTTTT. Filled out from reference TRBV7-3 and TRBJ2-2, the complete variable domain reads GAGVSQTPSNKVTEKGKYVELRCDPISGHTALYWYRQSLGQGPEFLIYFQGTGAADDSGLPNDRFFAVRPEGSVSTLKIQRTERGDSAVYLCASSLVPDRELFFGEGSRLTVL.

This sequence joins TRBV9 and TRBJ1-1; possible D gene TRBD1, 5 bases. The germline V and J ends were trimmed by 5 bases and 1 base, with 18 bases remaining between them. Germline lookup yields CDR1 SGDLS and CDR2 YYNGEE. The CDR3 extends over 16 amino acids. The CDR3 DNA is TGTGCCAGCAGTGTGTTGGCGACCGGGGGGAACACTGAAGCTTTCTTT. Translation gives CASSVLATGGNTEAFF.

The chain joins TRBV7-9 to TRBJ1-2; a weak D match, TRBD1 (5 bases). Germline CDR1 reads SEHNR; CDR2 reads FQNEAQ (reference sequence). The CDR3 runs 14 residues. Trimming took off 3 bases at V and 8 bases at J, with 16 bases between the two ends. The CDR3 here is CASSLVLPGRGYTF. As DNA, the CDR3 is TGTGCCAGCAGCTTGGTTCTCCCGGGACGAGGCTACACCTTC.

The J gene is TRBJ2-5, the V gene TRBV2; 8 nucleotides line up with TRBD2. Germline V gene lookup returns CDR1 SNHLY and CDR2 FYNNEI. With 5 bases clipped from V and 4 bases from J, the junction kept 9 bases outside the gene matches. This CDR3 is 15 amino acids long. CDR3 sequence: CASSREGTMGETQYF. CDR3 DNA sequence: TGTGCCAGCAGTCGGGAGGGGACCATGGGAGAGACCCAGTACTTC.

This chain links TRBV7-8 with TRBJ2-1; TRBD1 aligns across 9 bases. Germline V gene lookup returns CDR1 SGHVS and CDR2 FQNEAQ. The length of the CDR3 is 13 residues. V was clipped by 11 bases and J by 5 bases; unmatched bases: 7. CDR3 coding DNA: TGTGCCTGCGCGGACAGGGGCCACAATGAGCAGTTCTTC. Translated, it gives CACADRGHNEQFF.

The rearrangement joins TRBV20-1 to TRBJ1-2; D is ambiguous. Germline-derived CDR1 and CDR2 are DFQATT and SNEGSKA (reference sequence). V was clipped by 7 bases and J by 5 bases, with 26 bases between them. The CDR3 totals 16 residues. The CDR3 DNA reads TGCAGTGATTCATCGCTTAGCGCCCTATCTCCTTATGGCTACACCTTC. This translates into CSDSSLSALSPYGYTF.

This sequence joins TRBV5-1 and TRBJ2-3; maybe TRBD1 (5 bases). Germline V lookup: CDR1 SGHRS, CDR2 YFSETQ. V dropped 3 bases and J dropped 2 bases, with 10 bases sitting between them. CDR3 length: 14 amino acids. For the CDR3, the DNA is TGCGCCAGCAGCTCGATGGACACCACAGATACGCAGTATTTT. Translating it yields CASSSMDTTDTQYF.

The rearrangement links TRBV7-9 to TRBJ2-3, with TRBD2 matching over 9 bases. Germline V gene data show CDR1 as SEHNR and CDR2 as FQNEAQ (reference sequence). The CDR3 has 13 amino acids. V was pared by 10 bases and J by 2 bases, with 4 bases of the junction left unmatched. The CDR3 reads CATRTSDTDTQYF. The CDR3 DNA reads TGTGCCACCCGGACTAGCGACACAGATACGCAGTATTTT.

V usage is TRBV4-1 and J usage is TRBJ1-2; 7 nucleotides align to TRBD1. V lost 1 base to trimming and J lost 4 bases; unmatched junction nucleotides: 9. The germline V gene has CDR1 MGHRA and CDR2 YSYEKL. This CDR3 spans 16 amino acids. In DNA, the CDR3 is TGCGCCAGCAGCCAAGGGATGGGACAGAGGCTCTATGGCTACACCTTC. It codes for CASSQGMGQRLYGYTF.

The chain links TRBV12-3 or TRBV12-4 to TRBJ2-1; no reliable D call. V dropped 5 bases and J dropped 0 bases, with 8 bases sitting between them. This CDR3 comprises 14 residues. CDR3 bases: TGTGCCAGCAGTAGCCCGAGCTCCTACAATGAGCAGTTCTTC. It translates to CASSSPSSYNEQFF.

This clonotype was counted many times. The genes are TRBV6-5 and TRBJ1-1; 8 nucleotides match TRBD1. V gave up 2 bases and J gave up 5 bases; unmatched junction bases: 7. The CDR3 loop spans 15 amino acids. CDR1 is MNHEY and CDR2 is SVGAGI in the germline V gene. The chain's CDR3 is CASSYQGQGRTEAFF. DNA of the CDR3: TGTGCCAGCAGTTACCAAGGACAGGGACGGACTGAAGCTTTCTTT.